This is a list of T cell receptor beta chains from one sample in a study of blood T cell repertoires in COVID-19. Assay used: immunoSEQ multiplex PCR; TCRdb lists only in-frame clones, some missing. The sample includes 70,000 to 85,000 clones, 85% to 95% seen only once; the top ten take 4.8%. What was sequenced was peripheral blood. Receptors were obtained from a woman aged 60 to 75 with active COVID-19. Both conserved end residues are part of each CDR3. Each record gives: J gene, D gene, clone size, V gene, CDR3 DNA, CDR3 protein. A D gene is named only where the DNA matches it firmly. Size is omitted from some rows. Given values are once, few, many or a class for expanded clones.

J gene: TRBJ1-5; D gene: -; clone size: -; V gene: TRBV28; CDR3 DNA: TGTGCCAGCAGTCCCCCTGCGGGGCACAATCAGCCCCAGCATTTT; CDR3 protein: CASSPPAGHNQPQHF
J gene: TRBJ1-2; D gene: TRBD1; clone size: -; V gene: TRBV2; CDR3 DNA: TGTGCCAGCCGACTACAGGGGGCGAACTATGGCTACACCTTC; CDR3 protein: CASRLQGANYGYTF
J gene: TRBJ2-7; D gene: -; clone size: -; V gene: TRBV29-1; CDR3 DNA: TGCAGCGTGCGCCGGGACTCAACCTCCTACGAGCAGTACTTC; CDR3 protein: CSVRRDSTSYEQYF
J gene: TRBJ2-1; D gene: -; clone size: -; V gene: TRBV6-4; CDR3 DNA: TGTGCCAGCATTCCGGGAAGCTCCTACAATGAGCAGTTCTTC; CDR3 protein: CASIPGSSYNEQFF
J gene: TRBJ2-2; D gene: -; clone size: -; V gene: TRBV27; CDR3 DNA: TGTGCCAGCAGGGAACAGGGGGGGACCGGGGAGCTGTTTTTT; CDR3 protein: CASREQGGTGELFF
J gene: TRBJ1-1; D gene: -; clone size: -; V gene: TRBV5-4; CDR3 DNA: TGTGCCAGCAGCTTGGGAGGGAGGGGGACTGAAGCTTTCTTT; CDR3 protein: CASSLGGRGTEAFF
J gene: TRBJ2-1; D gene: -; clone size: -; V gene: TRBV10-3; CDR3 DNA: TGTGCCATCAGTGCCGTTAGCTCCTACAATGAGCAGTTCTTC; CDR3 protein: CAISAVSSYNEQFF
J gene: TRBJ2-1; D gene: -; clone size: few; V gene: TRBV2; CDR3 DNA: TGTGCCAGCAGCTATAAGCATGAGCAGTTCTTC; CDR3 protein: CASSYKHEQFF
J gene: TRBJ2-4; D gene: -; clone size: -; V gene: TRBV27; CDR3 DNA: TGTGCCAGCAGTTCCCACGGGAGAAATACCAAAAACATTCAGTACTTC; CDR3 protein: CASSSHGRNTKNIQYF
J gene: TRBJ2-7; D gene: TRBD2; clone size: many; V gene: TRBV4-1; CDR3 DNA: TGCGCCAGCAGCCAGGCAGGGACTAGCCTGTACGAGCAGTACTTC; CDR3 protein: CASSQAGTSLYEQYF
J gene: TRBJ1-5; D gene: -; clone size: -; V gene: TRBV18; CDR3 DNA: TGTGCCAGCTCACCCCAGGGGAACGGAGAGCCCCAGCATTTT; CDR3 protein: CASSPQGNGEPQHF